The T cell receptor (beta chain) described here comes from a study of control samples from healthy donors and cancer patients. Produced via immunoSEQ multiplex PCR; TCRdb's table is partial and in-frame only. The table lists roughly 130,000 clones, 75% to 95% of them singletons. Germline CDR1 and CDR2: WSHSY and SAAADI. CDR3 length: 15 amino acids. The trim removed 0 bases at V and 9 bases at J, leaving 7 bases unmatched. This sequence was found in a man between 18 and 29 years old in good health. The sample consisted of blood. The rearrangement joins TRBV10-2 to TRBJ1-5, with 8 bases matching TRBD1. CDR3 nucleotide sequence: TGCGCCAGCAGTGAGTCCGGGACAGGCGCGGGGCCCCAGCATTTT. Its protein is CASSESGTGAGPQHF.